The 17 T cell receptor beta chains given below trace back to one sample, sequenced in a study of control samples from healthy donors and cancer patients. Sequencing was performed with immunoSEQ multiplex PCR; in TCRdb, only in-frame clones are kept and a portion is missing. The sample lists 65,000 to 80,000 clones; about nine tenths were seen once. Specimen: PBMCs. These receptors were obtained from a woman aged 50 to 65 with colorectal cancer.

This rearrangement joins TRBV29-1 to TRBJ1-1; D remains unclear. Germline lookup yields CDR1 SQVTM and CDR2 ANQGSEA. With 5 bases removed from V and 0 bases from J, the gap between germline ends came to 7 bases. CDR3 length: 12 residues. CDR3 nucleotide sequence: TGCAGCGTTAGGGATATGAACACTGAAGCTTTCTTT. It codes for CSVRDMNTEAFF. Supplemented by reference TRBV29-1 and TRBJ1-1, the full variable domain reads SAVISQKPSRDICQRGTSLTIQCQVDSQVTMMFWYRQQPGQSLTLIATANQGSEATYESGFVIDKFPISRPNLTFSTLTVSNMSPEDSSIYLCSVRDMNTEAFFGQGTRLTVV.

This rearrangement joins TRBV6-2 or TRBV6-3 to TRBJ1-1; D gene unclear. This CDR3 is built from 12 residues. Germline V gene sequence: CDR1 MNHEY, CDR2 SVGEGT. V was shortened by 4 bases and J by 5 bases, with 8 bases between the two germline ends. The CDR3 spells CASSSPLTEAFF. The CDR3, as DNA: TGTGCCAGCAGTTCTCCGCTAACTGAAGCTTTCTTT.

The V gene is TRBV6-4, the J gene TRBJ2-2; D unresolved. The ends were cut back, 4 bases at V and 4 bases at J, with 7 bases in the middle. Looked up from germline, CDR1 is MRHNA and CDR2 is SNTAGT. CDR3 length: 13 residues. CDR3 sequence: CASSASPTGELFF. CDR3 DNA sequence: TGTGCCAGCAGTGCCAGCCCCACCGGGGAGCTGTTTTTT.

The J gene is TRBJ1-1, the V gene TRBV18, with a possible D match to TRBD1 (6 bases). Germline CDR1 and CDR2: KGHSH and LQKENI. V was shortened by 5 bases and J by 6 bases, with 19 bases between the two germline ends. The CDR3 runs to 15 residues. CDR3 nucleotides: TGTGCCAGCTCAAGGGACACCCCTGGGTTCTCTGAAGCTTTCTTT. Protein product: CASSRDTPGFSEAFF. The whole variable domain, filled in from reference TRBV18 and TRBJ1-1, reads NAGVMQNPRHLVRRRGQEARLRCSPMKGHSHVYWYRQLPEEGLKFMVYLQKENIIDESGMPKERFSAEFPKEGPSILRIQQVVRGDSAAYFCASSRDTPGFSEAFFGQGTRLTVV.

The rearrangement joins TRBV27 to TRBJ1-5; D remains unclear. This CDR3 comprises 14 residues. The germline V gene has CDR1 MNHEY and CDR2 SMNVEV (reference sequence). V dropped 1 base and J dropped 0 bases, with 4 bases sitting between them. DNA of the CDR3: TGTGCCAGCAGTTTATTGGGTAGCAATCAGCCCCAGCATTTT. Its translation: CASSLLGSNQPQHF.

The chain joins TRBV6-5 to TRBJ1-2; 9 nucleotides line up with TRBD1. V trimming: 3 bases; J trimming: 8 bases; junction bases outside the gene matches: 7. CDR1 is MNHEY and CDR2 is SVGAGI in the germline V gene. The CDR3 has 14 residues. The CDR3 loop reads CASSYGWTGEGYTF. The CDR3 DNA reads as TGTGCCAGCAGTTATGGGTGGACAGGGGAAGGCTACACCTTC.

The gene calls are TRBV24-1 and TRBJ1-2, with 7 bases matching TRBD1. Germline CDR1 and CDR2: KGHDR and SFDVKD. The CDR3 is made up of 12 amino acids. With 12 bases clipped from V and 2 bases from J, the junction kept 5 bases outside the gene matches. The DNA for the CDR3 is TGTGCCCCAAAGGGACAGAACTATGGCTACACCTTC. Its protein product is CAPKGQNYGYTF.

The rearrangement uses TRBV12-3 or TRBV12-4 and TRBJ1-6; perhaps TRBD1 as D (6 bases). With 2 bases removed from V and 7 bases from J, the gap between germline ends came to 6 bases. This CDR3 is 13 amino acids long. The chain's CDR3 is CASSLTGNSPLHF. The CDR3 coding sequence is TGTGCCAGCAGTTTAACAGGGAATTCACCCCTCCACTTT.

This chain uses TRBV7-3 with TRBJ2-3; no firm D call. Germline CDR1 SGHTA, CDR2 FQGTGA. V gave up 3 bases and J gave up 4 bases, with 8 bases separating them. This CDR3 comprises 13 residues. The DNA of the CDR3 is TGTGCCAGCAGCTTCGTCCCCGCAGATACGCAGTATTTT. This gives the protein CASSFVPADTQYF.

This sequence joins TRBV25-1 and TRBJ1-1; possible D gene TRBD1, 5 bases. The germline V gene has CDR1 MGHDK and CDR2 SYGVNS. The CDR3 has 15 residues. V shed 1 base and J shed 1 base, with 10 bases lying between them. CDR3 DNA sequence: TGTGCCAGCAGTGAATCCACAGGAGAGAACACTGAAGCTTTCTTT. Amino acid sequence: CASSESTGENTEAFF.

The V and J genes are TRBV5-6 and TRBJ2-2; D remains unclear. CDR3 length: 16 amino acids. Germline lookup yields CDR1 SGHDT and CDR2 YYEEEE. V dropped 2 bases and J dropped 2 bases, with 13 bases sitting between them. The CDR3 DNA is TGTGCCAGCAGCTTCCGGCGGACGGATAACACCGGGGAGCTGTTTTTT. It encodes CASSFRRTDNTGELFF. Complete variable domain (other parts from reference TRBV5-6 and TRBJ2-2): DAGVTQSPTHLIKTRGQQVTLRCSPKSGHDTVSWYQQALGQGPQFIFQYYEEEERQRGNFPDRFSGHQFPNYSSELNVNALLLGDSALYLCASSFRRTDNTGELFFGEGSRLTVL.

This chain joins TRBV24-1 and TRBJ1-5; D unresolved. This CDR3 has 14 residues. Trimming cost V 8 bases and J 1 base, with 11 bases left between them. Per germline, CDR1 KGHDR and CDR2 SFDVKD. CDR3 coding DNA: TGTGCCACCAAGGCCCCAGGAAGCAATCAGCCCCAGCATTTT. It is translated as CATKAPGSNQPQHF.

The chain has TRBV15 and TRBJ2-3; no clear D gene. Germline assignment: CDR1 LNHNV and CDR2 YYDKDF (reference sequence). This CDR3 is 12 amino acids long. Trimming removed 4 bases from V and 4 bases from J, with 6 bases in between. The CDR3 sequence is CATSIPPDTQYF. DNA of the CDR3: TGTGCCACCAGCATACCCCCAGATACGCAGTATTTT.

This clone was recorded a few times. The gene calls are TRBV5-6 and TRBJ1-4; possible D gene TRBD1, 5 bases. V was shortened by 4 bases and J by 6 bases, with 13 bases between the two germline ends. Germline assignment: CDR1 SGHDT and CDR2 YYEEEE. The CDR3 has 14 residues. This chain's CDR3 is CASSHGRGYEKLFF. CDR3 coding DNA: TGTGCCAGCAGCCATGGCCGGGGGTATGAAAAACTGTTTTTT.

This chain joins TRBV27 and TRBJ2-3; D call uncertain. Per germline, CDR1 MNHEY and CDR2 SMNVEV (reference sequence). V lost 3 bases, J lost 0 bases, and 19 bases lay in between. The CDR3 sequence is 18 residues long. The CDR3 loop reads CASSFQPGPLGSTDTQYF. The CDR3 DNA is TGTGCCAGCAGTTTCCAGCCCGGGCCCCTTGGGAGCACAGATACGCAGTATTTT.

The chain employs TRBV6-5 and TRBJ2-6; the D gene is possibly TRBD1 (5 bases). This CDR3 comprises 14 residues. The germline gives CDR1 MNHEY, CDR2 SVGAGI. The ends were cut back, 2 bases at V and 8 bases at J, with 10 bases in the middle. The CDR3 nucleotides read TGTGCCAGCAGTTACGGGCAGGGTACCAACGTCCTGACTTTC. This gives the protein CASSYGQGTNVLTF.

This chain links TRBV6-5 with TRBJ1-3; D is unclear. Trimming stripped 11 bases from V and 0 bases from J, with 14 bases between. The germline CDR1 and CDR2 sequences are MNHEY and SVGAGI. CDR3 length: 14 residues. As DNA, the CDR3 is TGTGCCTCCGTACAGAGCACCTCTGGAAACACCATATATTTT. Its protein product is CASVQSTSGNTIYF.